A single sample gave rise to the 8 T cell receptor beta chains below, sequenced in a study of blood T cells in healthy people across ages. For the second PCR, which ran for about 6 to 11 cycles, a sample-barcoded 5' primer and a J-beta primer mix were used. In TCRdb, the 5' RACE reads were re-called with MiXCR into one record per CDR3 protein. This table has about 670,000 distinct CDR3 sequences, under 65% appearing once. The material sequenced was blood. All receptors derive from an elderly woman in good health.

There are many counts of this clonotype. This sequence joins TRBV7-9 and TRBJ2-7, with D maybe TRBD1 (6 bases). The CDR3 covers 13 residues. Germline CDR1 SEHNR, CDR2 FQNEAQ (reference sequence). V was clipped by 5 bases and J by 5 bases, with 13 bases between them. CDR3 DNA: TGTGCCAGCAGCGAGGGACAATCCCACGAGCAGTACTTC. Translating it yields CASSEGQSHEQYF. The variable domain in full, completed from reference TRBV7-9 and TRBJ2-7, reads DTGVSQNPRHKITKRGQNVTFRCDPISEHNRLYWYRQTLGQGPEFLTYFQNEAQLEKSRLLSDRFSAERPKGSFSTLEIQRTEQGDSAMYLCASSEGQSHEQYFGPGTRLTVT.

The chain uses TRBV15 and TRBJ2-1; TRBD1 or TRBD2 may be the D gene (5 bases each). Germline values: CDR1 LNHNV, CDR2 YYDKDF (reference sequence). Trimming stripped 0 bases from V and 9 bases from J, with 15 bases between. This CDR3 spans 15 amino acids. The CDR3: CATSRDRGSRVEQFF. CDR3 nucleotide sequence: TGTGCCACCAGCAGAGATCGGGGAAGCAGGGTTGAGCAGTTCTTC.

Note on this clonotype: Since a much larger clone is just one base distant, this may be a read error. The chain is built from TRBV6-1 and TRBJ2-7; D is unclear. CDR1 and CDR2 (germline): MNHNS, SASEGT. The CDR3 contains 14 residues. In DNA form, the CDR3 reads TGTGCCAGCAGTAAAGCCGGTAGATCCTACGAGCAGTACTTC. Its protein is CASSKAGRSYEQYF.

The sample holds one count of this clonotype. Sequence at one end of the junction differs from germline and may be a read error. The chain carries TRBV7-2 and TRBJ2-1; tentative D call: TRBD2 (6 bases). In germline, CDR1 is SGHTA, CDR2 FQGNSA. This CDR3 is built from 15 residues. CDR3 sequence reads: CAGSLRGTRYNEQFF. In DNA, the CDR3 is TGTGCCGGCAGCTTACGAGGGACTCGATACAATGAGCAGTTCTTC.

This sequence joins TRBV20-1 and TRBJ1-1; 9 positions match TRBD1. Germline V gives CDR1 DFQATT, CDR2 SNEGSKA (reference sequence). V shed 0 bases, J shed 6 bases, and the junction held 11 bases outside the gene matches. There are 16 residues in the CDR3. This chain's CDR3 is CSARDLAGTGFPEAFF. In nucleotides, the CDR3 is TGCAGTGCTAGAGATCTAGCCGGGACAGGGTTCCCTGAAGCTTTCTTT.

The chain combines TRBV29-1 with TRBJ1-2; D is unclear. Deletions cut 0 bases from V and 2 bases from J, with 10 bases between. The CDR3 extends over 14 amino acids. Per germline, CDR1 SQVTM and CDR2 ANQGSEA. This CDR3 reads CSVEDLGRNYGYTF. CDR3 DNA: TGCAGCGTTGAAGATTTAGGCCGGAACTATGGCTACACCTTC.

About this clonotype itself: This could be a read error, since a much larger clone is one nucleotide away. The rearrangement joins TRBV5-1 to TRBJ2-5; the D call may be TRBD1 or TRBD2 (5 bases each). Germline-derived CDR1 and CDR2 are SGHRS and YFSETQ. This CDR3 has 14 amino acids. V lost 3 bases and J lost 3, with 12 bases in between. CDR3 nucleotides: TGCGCCAGCAGCTCGATCGGGACCAAAGAGACCCAGTACTTC. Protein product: CASSSIGTKETQYF.

This CDR3 is CASSTGNVGETQYF. The CDR3 region has the DNA TGTGCCAGCAGCACGGGGAACGTGGGAGAGACCCAGTACTTC. This sequence joins TRBV2 and TRBJ2-7, with D possibly matching TRBD2 (5 bases). With the DNA end fitting TRBJ2-5 better, the J assignment may be wrong. CDR1 SNHLY and CDR2 FYNNEI come from the germline V gene. The CDR3 has 14 amino acids.